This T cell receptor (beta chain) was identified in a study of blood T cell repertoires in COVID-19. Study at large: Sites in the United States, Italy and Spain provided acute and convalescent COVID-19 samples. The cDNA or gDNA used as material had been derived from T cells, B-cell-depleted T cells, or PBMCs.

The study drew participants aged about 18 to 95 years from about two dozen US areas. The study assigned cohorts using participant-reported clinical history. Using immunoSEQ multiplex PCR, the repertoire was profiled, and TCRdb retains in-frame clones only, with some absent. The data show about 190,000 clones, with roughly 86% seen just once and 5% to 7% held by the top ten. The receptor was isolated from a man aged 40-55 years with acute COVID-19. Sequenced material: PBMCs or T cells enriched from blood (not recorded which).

CDR3 nucleotide sequence: TGTGCCTGGAGTGTAACGGGGTCCCGAGAGCAGTACTTC. This codes for CAWSVTGSREQYF. The chain is built from TRBV30 and TRBJ2-7; weak D call: TRBD2 (5 bases). The V and J ends lost 0 bases and 7 bases respectively, with 13 bases between them. Looked up from germline, CDR1 is GTSNPN and CDR2 is SVGIG (reference sequence). The CDR3 has 13 amino acids.